The 31 T cell receptor beta chains presented below share a single source sample, sequenced in a study of cytomegalovirus exposure and HLA in healthy donors. Both 60 Vbeta primers and 13 Jbeta primers went into the PCR. Here immunoSEQ multiplex PCR was the method, and the copy in TCRdb shows in-frame clones only, minus some. The data show about 85,000 clones, about 80% seen once. The sequenced sample consisted of PBMCs. The receptors stem from a man aged 45-65 years in good health and CMV-seropositive.

V is TRBV4-1 and J is TRBJ1-2; the D is unclear. Germline V gives CDR1 MGHRA, CDR2 YSYEKL. The CDR3 consists of 15 residues. V gave up 2 bases and J gave up 2 bases, with 12 bases separating them. The DNA of the CDR3 is TGCGCCAGCAGCCAATCGGGGATACCAAACTATGGCTACACCTTC. Translating it yields CASSQSGIPNYGYTF.

The chain employs TRBV2 and TRBJ1-3, with D unclear. V lost 4 bases and J 0 bases, leaving 7 bases between the germline ends. Germline V gene lookup returns CDR1 SNHLY and CDR2 FYNNEI. The length of the CDR3 is 14 residues. As DNA, the CDR3 is TGTGCCAGCAGTGCTGAGAGCTCTGGAAACACCATATATTTT. As protein: CASSAESSGNTIYF.

This clone was detected only once. The chain links TRBV18 to TRBJ2-2, with unresolved D. The CDR3 is made up of 14 amino acids. Germline V CDR1 and CDR2: KGHSH, LQKENI. Trimming left V 0 bases short and J 1 base short, with 3 bases between. CDR3 protein: CASSPPQNTGELFF. CDR3 DNA: TGTGCCAGCTCACCACCCCAGAACACCGGGGAGCTGTTTTTT.

The chain links TRBV5-6 to TRBJ2-1, with a tentative D call TRBD1 (6 bases). CDR1 and CDR2 (germline): SGHDT, YYEEEE. V shed 7 bases and J shed 1 base, with 9 bases lying between them. The CDR3 covers 13 residues. CDR3 coding DNA: TGTGCCAGCGAGGGGGTGTCCTACAATGAGCAGTTCTTC. This gives the protein CASEGVSYNEQFF.

This clone has more than one count but fewer than ten. The chain recombines TRBV7-9 with TRBJ1-2, with unresolved D. V was trimmed by 1 base and J by 4 bases, leaving 13 bases between them. CDR1 is SEHNR and CDR2 is FQNEAQ in the germline V gene (reference sequence). The CDR3 consists of 15 residues. CDR3: CASSLDFPAPYGYTF. CDR3 nucleotides: TGTGCCAGCAGCTTAGATTTTCCAGCGCCCTATGGCTACACCTTC.

The V and J genes are TRBV27 and TRBJ2-1; 9 bases match TRBD1. The CDR3 has 15 residues. CDR1 is MNHEY and CDR2 is SMNVEV in the germline V gene (reference sequence). V trimming: 2 bases; J trimming: 2 bases; junction bases outside the gene matches: 1. CDR3 sequence: CASSLRQGAYNEQFF. The CDR3 nucleotides read TGTGCCAGCAGTTTAAGACAGGGGGCCTACAATGAGCAGTTCTTC.

The CDR3 DNA sequence: TGTGCCAGCAGCTTGGGTTGGACACACTACGAGCAGTACTTC. Residues: CASSLGWTHYEQYF. The V call is TRBV5-4, the J call TRBJ2-7, with TRBD1 as a possible D gene (5 bases). V was cut by 0 bases and J by 3 bases, with 10 bases left in between. The CDR3 loop spans 14 amino acids. Germline V gene sequence: CDR1 SGHNT, CDR2 YYREEE (reference sequence). The full variable domain, with the rest looked up from reference TRBV5-4 and TRBJ2-7, is ETGVTQSPTHLIKTRGQQVTLRCSSQSGHNTVSWYQQALGQGPQFIFQYYREEENGRGNFPPRFSGLQFPNYSSELNVNALELDDSALYLCASSLGWTHYEQYFGPGTRLTVT.

The chain employs TRBV7-2 and TRBJ2-1; TRBD2 aligns across 9 bases. The CDR3 contains 15 residues. The germline gives CDR1 SGHTA, CDR2 FQGNSA. Trimming at V came to 3 bases and at J to 7 bases, leaving 7 bases not matched to a gene. CDR3 in DNA: TGTGCCAGCAGCTTTAGCGGGAGCACGGTGAATGAGCAGTTCTTC. Translation: CASSFSGSTVNEQFF.

The chain has TRBV5-8 and TRBJ2-7; 12 nucleotides match TRBD1. Germline V CDR1 and CDR2: SGHTS, YDEGEE. V shed 4 bases and J 6 bases; nucleotides not matched to a gene: 5. The CDR3 loop spans 14 amino acids. CDR3 sequence: CASSRDRGLVEQYF. The CDR3, as DNA: TGTGCCAGCAGCCGGGACAGGGGGCTGGTCGAGCAGTACTTC.

The V call is TRBV6-5, the J call TRBJ2-7; 8 positions agree with TRBD2. With 6 bases clipped from V and 3 bases from J, the junction kept 10 bases outside the gene matches. The CDR3 runs to 15 residues. In germline, CDR1 is MNHEY, CDR2 SVGAGI. Written as DNA, the CDR3 is TGTGCCAGCAGCCTCAGACGGGAGGGGTGCTACGAGCAGTACTTC. This sequence encodes CASSLRREGCYEQYF.

V usage is TRBV5-1 and J usage is TRBJ1-1; D remains unclear. V lost 1 base, J lost 1 base, and 8 bases lay in between. The germline V gene has CDR1 SGHRS and CDR2 YFSETQ. The CDR3 is made up of 14 amino acids. CDR3 DNA: TGCGCCAGCAGCTTGAGCCTATCGAACACTGAAGCTTTCTTT. This codes for CASSLSLSNTEAFF.

The rearrangement links TRBV10-3 to TRBJ1-2; D might be TRBD1 (5 bases). This CDR3 is built from 13 residues. The V and J ends lost 3 bases and 5 bases respectively, with 10 bases between them. Per the germline V gene, CDR1 is ENHRY and CDR2 is SYGVKD. Here the CDR3 reads CAISDGTAYGYTF. The CDR3 DNA is TGTGCCATCAGTGACGGGACTGCTTATGGCTACACCTTC.

The V and J genes are TRBV5-1 and TRBJ2-7; 7 nucleotides align to TRBD2. Germline values: CDR1 SGHRS, CDR2 YFSETQ. V lost 1 base to trimming and J lost 4 bases; unmatched junction nucleotides: 8. The CDR3 is made up of 15 amino acids. The CDR3 loop is CASSLYGLGSYEQYF. The CDR3 bases are TGCGCCAGCAGCTTGTATGGACTAGGTTCATACGAGCAGTACTTC.

The rearrangement uses TRBV6-1 and TRBJ1-5; the D is unclear. The germline gives CDR1 MNHNS, CDR2 SASEGT. The CDR3 runs 13 residues. Trimming shortened V by 5 bases and J by 6 bases, and 11 bases separated the two germline ends. The CDR3: CASSPVTIQPQHF. For the CDR3, the DNA is TGTGCCAGCAGTCCAGTTACGATTCAGCCCCAGCATTTT.

In its sample, this clone was seen a few times. The chain is built from TRBV29-1 and TRBJ2-7; D is unresolved. The length of the CDR3 is 11 residues. Germline CDR1 is SQVTM and CDR2 is ANQGSEA. Trimming left V 1 base short and J 3 bases short, with 4 bases between. CDR3: CSVEANYEQYF. The CDR3 DNA follows: TGCAGCGTTGAAGCCAACTACGAGCAGTACTTC.

The chain couples TRBV6-5 to TRBJ2-7, with a possible D match to TRBD2 (6 bases). The germline V gene encodes CDR1 MNHEY and CDR2 SVGAGI. There are 16 residues in the CDR3. Between the trimmed V and J ends, which lost 0 bases and 4 bases, there was a span of 16 bases. CDR3 sequence: CASSYSVGAGRYEQYF. CDR3 DNA sequence: TGTGCCAGCAGTTACTCGGTCGGGGCGGGACGATACGAGCAGTACTTC.

The chain combines TRBV6-1 with TRBJ1-3; D not certain. Germline lookup yields CDR1 MNHNS and CDR2 SASEGT. The CDR3 length is 16 residues. Between the trimmed V and J ends, which lost 4 bases and 0 bases, there was a span of 13 bases. CDR3 in amino acids: CASSALRASSGNTIYF. In DNA, the CDR3 is TGTGCCAGCAGTGCCTTGCGGGCAAGCTCTGGAAACACCATATATTTT.

The chain recombines TRBV6-6 with TRBJ2-1, with D tentatively TRBD2 (5 bases). The germline CDR1 and CDR2 sequences are MNHNY and SVGAGI (reference sequence). The V gene lost 6 bases and the J gene lost 0 bases, with 12 bases spanning the gap. This CDR3 spans 15 amino acids. CDR3 amino acids: CASSPQRSSYNEQFF. CDR3 DNA sequence: TGTGCCAGCAGCCCCCAGCGGAGCTCCTACAATGAGCAGTTCTTC.

This chain uses TRBV2 with TRBJ2-7; tentatively, D is TRBD2 (7 bases). CDR3 length: 15 residues. Germline CDR1 SNHLY, CDR2 FYNNEI. V was trimmed by 5 bases and J by 7 bases, leaving 21 bases between them. CDR3 bases: TGTGCCAGCAGTCCACGACCAGCGGGAAGGGGGGAGCAGTACTTC. Amino acid sequence: CASSPRPAGRGEQYF. Filled out from reference TRBV2 and TRBJ2-7, the complete variable domain reads EPEVTQTPSHQVTQMGQEVILRCVPISNHLYFYWYRQILGQKVEFLVSFYNNEISEKSEIFDDQFSVERPDGSNFTLKIRSTKLEDSAMYFCASSPRPAGRGEQYFGPGTRLTVT.

This clone is a singleton in its sample. Here the CDR3 DNA reads TGTGCCTGGGTCTCTAGGGGCTTAAACACTGAAGCTTTCTTT. Translated: CAWVSRGLNTEAFF. This rearrangement joins TRBV30 to TRBJ1-1; TRBD1 might be the D (5 bases). CDR1 and CDR2 (germline): GTSNPN, SVGIG (reference sequence). The CDR3 consists of 14 residues. V shed 5 bases and J shed 2 bases, with 15 bases lying between them.

The V gene is TRBV30, the J gene TRBJ1-1; 7 positions match TRBD1. This CDR3 is built from 11 residues. The V gene end was trimmed by 4 bases and the J gene end by 11 bases; junction bases not matched to a gene: 7. CDR1 is GTSNPN and CDR2 is SVGIG in the germline V gene (reference sequence). The DNA of the CDR3 is TGTGCCTGGACTGACAGGGCGGGTGCTTTCTTT. Protein sequence: CAWTDRAGAFF.

This rearrangement joins TRBV6-1 to TRBJ2-7; D is undetermined. The CDR3 extends over 15 amino acids. Germline values: CDR1 MNHNS, CDR2 SASEGT. Trimming took 3 bases from V and 3 from J, leaving 15 bases between them. CDR3 in amino acids: CASSDYLARLYEQYF. In DNA, the CDR3 is TGTGCCAGCAGTGATTATTTGGCGCGGCTCTACGAGCAGTACTTC.

The rearrangement uses TRBV18 and TRBJ2-3; 8 bases map to TRBD1. In germline, CDR1 is KGHSH, CDR2 LQKENI. J was trimmed by 3 bases and V by 3 bases; bases with no gene match: 11. This CDR3 contains 17 residues. CDR3 protein: CASSPIAGGSFTDTQYF. CDR3 coding DNA: TGTGCCAGCTCACCGATAGCAGGGGGCAGTTTTACAGATACGCAGTATTTT.

This clone was detected a few times. The chain couples TRBV28 to TRBJ1-1, with D tentatively TRBD1 (5 bases). Germline loops: CDR1 MDHEN, CDR2 SYDVKM. The CDR3 length is 14 residues. Trimming took off 2 bases at V and 5 bases at J, with 12 bases between the two ends. The CDR3 spells CASSLAQGYTEAFF. The CDR3, as DNA: TGTGCCAGCAGTTTAGCGCAGGGTTATACTGAAGCTTTCTTT.

This chain connects TRBV5-1 to TRBJ2-3; D is possibly TRBD1 (6 bases). Germline assignment: CDR1 SGHRS and CDR2 YFSETQ. This CDR3 has 14 residues. Trimming cost V 3 bases and J 3 bases, with 11 bases left between them. CDR3 sequence (DNA): TGCGCCAGCAGCTGGAGGACAGAAACAGATACGCAGTATTTT. Its translation is CASSWRTETDTQYF. The whole variable domain, remainder taken from reference TRBV5-1 and TRBJ2-3, is KAGVTQTPRYLIKTRGQQVTLSCSPISGHRSVSWYQQTPGQGLQFLFEYFSETQRNKGNFPGRFSGRQFSNSRSEMNVSTLELGDSALYLCASSWRTETDTQYFGPGTRLTVL.

The chain has TRBV27 and TRBJ2-2, with D maybe TRBD2 (5 bases). Trimming removed 3 bases at V and 0 bases at J, with 8 bases between. Germline assignment: CDR1 MNHEY and CDR2 SMNVEV (reference sequence). This CDR3 spans 15 amino acids. The CDR3 region has the DNA TGTGCCAGCAGTTTGGACGGGGCGAACACCGGGGAGCTGTTTTTT. Translated: CASSLDGANTGELFF.

J is TRBJ1-4 and V is TRBV2; perhaps TRBD1 as D (6 bases). The ends were cut back, 6 bases at V and 5 bases at J, with 19 bases in the middle. Germline CDR1 and CDR2: SNHLY and FYNNEI. The CDR3 totals 16 residues. The DNA for the CDR3 is TGTGCCAGCAGATATTCAACAGGGTCCCAGAATGAAAAACTGTTTTTT. Residues: CASRYSTGSQNEKLFF.

The CDR3 sequence is CARRGTGGSETDTQYF. In nucleotides, the CDR3 is TGTGCCCGCAGGGGTACGGGAGGTTCTGAAACAGATACGCAGTATTTT. This chain links TRBV30 with TRBJ2-3; maybe TRBD2 (7 bases). This CDR3 has 16 residues. Trimming left V 8 bases short and J 3 bases short, with 24 bases between. Germline lookup yields CDR1 GTSNPN and CDR2 SVGIG (reference sequence).

This chain connects TRBV9 to TRBJ2-3; 8 nucleotides agree with TRBD1. V shed 7 bases and J 0 bases; nucleotides not matched to a gene: 4. Germline CDR1 SGDLS, CDR2 YYNGEE. This CDR3 region has 14 residues. The CDR3 sequence: CASSGGFSTDTQYF. Here the CDR3 DNA reads TGTGCCAGCTCAGGGGGCTTTAGCACAGATACGCAGTATTTT.

This clone was found once. This chain links TRBV6-1 with TRBJ1-2, with 8 bases aligning to TRBD1. The CDR3 runs to 18 residues. The germline V gene has CDR1 MNHNS and CDR2 SASEGT. The J segment lost 4 bases and the V segment lost 1 base, leaving 14 bases of the junction unmatched. DNA for the CDR3: TGTGCCAGCAGTGAAGGTGCGCAAGGACAGGGTTTTAGCTATGGCTACACCTTC. This encodes CASSEGAQGQGFSYGYTF.

This chain uses TRBV4-1 with TRBJ1-4, with TRBD1 identical over 8 bases. Germline-derived CDR1 and CDR2 are MGHRA and YSYEKL. V dropped 3 bases and J dropped 8; count of bases not matched to a gene: 5. The CDR3 sequence is 14 residues long. CDR3 protein: CASSQDRAREKLFF. Here the CDR3 DNA reads TGCGCCAGCAGCCAGGACAGGGCCCGGGAAAAACTGTTTTTT.